The rows below give T cell receptor beta chains drawn from one sample of a study of blood T cell repertoires in COVID-19. Here immunoSEQ multiplex PCR was the method, and the copy in TCRdb shows in-frame clones only, minus some. The profile shows 250,000 to 350,000 clones, around nine tenths of them singletons. Sample: PBMCs or T cells enriched from blood (not recorded which). Every receptor here comes from a woman in her 50s who had been exposed to COVID-19. CDR3s include the opening cysteine and the closing phenylalanine or tryptophan. Each record gives: D gene, V gene, J gene, clone size, CDR3 DNA, CDR3 protein. The D gene is left open where the match is weak. Some rows mark clone size as missing; the rest say once, few, many or name a class of expanded clone.

TRBD2,TRBV9,TRBJ2-3,NA,TGTGCCAGCAGCACCTCCGAGCGGGGGTCCCGGGATACGCAGTATTTT,CASSTSERGSRDTQYF
NA,TRBV29-1,TRBJ1-5,NA,TGCAGCGTTCTTCCCTGGGAGGGTAGCAATCAGCCCCAGCATTTT,CSVLPWEGSNQPQHF
TRBD1,TRBV27,TRBJ1-1,NA,TGTGCCAGCAGTTTAAAGGGACAGGGGGTTAACACTGAAGCTTTCTTT,CASSLKGQGVNTEAFF
TRBD1,TRBV5-1,TRBJ2-2,once,TGCGCCAGCAGCTTTGGACAGGGGGCTAGAACCGGGGAGCTGTTTTTT,CASSFGQGARTGELFF
NA,TRBV29-1,TRBJ2-4,NA,TGCAGCGTTGGGCAGGGGAACATTCAGTACTTC,CSVGQGNIQYF
NA,TRBV9,TRBJ2-7,NA,TGTGCCAGCAGCGTAGAAGCCGTCTCCTACGAGCAGTACTTC,CASSVEAVSYEQYF
NA,TRBV29-1,TRBJ1-2,NA,TGCAGCGTTGATGTACAAACTAACTATGGCTACACCTTC,CSVDVQTNYGYTF
NA,TRBV6-5,TRBJ1-2,NA,TGTGCCAGCAGACGGGCAGGCGGGCTTAACTATGGCTACACCTTC,CASRRAGGLNYGYTF
TRBD2,TRBV9,TRBJ2-3,NA,TGTGCCAGCAGCGTAGGGGCTAGCGGGGGCACAGATACGCAGTATTTT,CASSVGASGGTDTQYF
TRBD2,TRBV12-3/TRBV12-4,TRBJ2-1,NA,TGTGCCAGCAGTCAGACTAGCGGGGGGGCCAGCCTCTTC,CASSQTSGGASLF
NA,TRBV2,TRBJ1-2,NA,TGTGCCAGCAGTGCGTGGGAGGGGGGCTACACCTTC,CASSAWEGGYTF
NA,TRBV7-2,TRBJ1-1,NA,TGTGCCAGCAACACCTTACGGGTTCAAGCTTTCTTT,CASNTLRVQAFF